This T cell receptor (beta chain) was observed in a study of cytomegalovirus exposure and HLA in healthy donors. PCR primers comprised 60 Vbeta and 13 Jbeta primers. Using immunoSEQ multiplex PCR, the repertoire was profiled, and TCRdb retains in-frame clones only, with some absent. The sample carries about 160,000 clones, 68% recorded once. All donors participated as healthy donors of bone marrow. The study, taken as a whole, reports: At a 0.05 false discovery rate, a later analysis found 18,000 or so TCR beta sequences to be associated with HLA alleles.

CDR3 length: 14 amino acids. Trimming left V 4 bases short and J 5 bases short, with 14 bases between. Per germline, CDR1 SEHNR and CDR2 FQNEAQ (reference sequence). For this clone: The antigen remains undetermined.

The TCR comes from a middle-aged woman in good health and CMV-seropositive. The sequenced sample consisted of PBMCs. The rearrangement joins TRBV7-9 to TRBJ2-5; possible D gene TRBD1, 6 bases. This chain's CDR3 is CASSSFRGTETQYF. For the CDR3, the DNA is TGTGCCAGCAGCTCATTCAGGGGTACGGAGACCCAGTACTTC.